Below are 13 T cell receptor beta chains sequenced from a single sample in a study of T cell repertoires in cytomegalovirus infection. MiXCR, applied by TCRdb to the reads, yields one record per CDR3 protein. The sample lists about 260,000 distinct CDR3 sequences; over 8% were seen once. Sequencing input: PBMCs. Receptors were obtained from a human donor in good health (CMV status not recorded). Some clones in this sample may be carry-over from other donors' samples.

V gene TRBV20-1 combines with J gene TRBJ1-4; D is undetermined. CDR3 length: 12 residues. V lost 0 bases to trimming and J lost 7 bases, with 6 bases between them. Germline CDR1 and CDR2: DFQATT and SNEGSKA (reference sequence). The CDR3 nucleotides read TGCAGTGCTAGAGAAGGTGGTGAAAAACTGTTTTTT. Its protein is CSAREGGEKLFF.

This clonotype occurred many times. The chain joins TRBV7-9 to TRBJ1-1, with 9 bases matching TRBD1. CDR1 and CDR2 from the germline V gene are SEHNR and FQNEAQ (reference sequence). The CDR3 totals 15 residues. V lost 4 bases and J lost 5; bases outside the gene matches: 8. The CDR3 DNA sequence: TGTGCCAGCAGCTCGCCCAAGACAGGGGGGACTGAAGCTTTCTTT. It yields the protein CASSSPKTGGTEAFF. The full variable domain, rest sourced from reference TRBV7-9 and TRBJ1-1, is DTGVSQNPRHKITKRGQNVTFRCDPISEHNRLYWYRQTLGQGPEFLTYFQNEAQLEKSRLLSDRFSAERPKGSFSTLEIQRTEQGDSAMYLCASSSPKTGGTEAFFGQGTRLTVV.

This clonotype was counted many times. J is TRBJ2-5 and V is TRBV7-2, with D unclear. CDR1 is SGHTA and CDR2 is FQGNSA in the germline V gene. Trimming pared 2 bases from V and 1 base from J, leaving 2 bases between. This CDR3 has 12 residues. CDR3 in DNA: TGTGCCAGCAGCTTAACCCAAGAGACCCAGTACTTC. Residues: CASSLTQETQYF.

This clonotype was picked up many times. The junction departs from the called germline gene at one end, perhaps through a read error. The chain links TRBV7-2 to TRBJ2-7; D remains ambiguous. This CDR3 spans 12 amino acids. Germline V gene data show CDR1 as SGHTA and CDR2 as FQGNSA. The DNA for the CDR3 is TGTGCCAGCAGCTTCCCGGGCTCCCCTAGTAACTTC. Amino acids: CASSFPGSPSNF.

This clonotype was counted at least ten times. This chain links TRBV6-2 or TRBV6-3 with TRBJ1-1; D is possibly TRBD1 (6 bases). Germline V lookup: CDR1 MNHEY, CDR2 SVGEGT. V lost 4 bases to trimming and J lost 4 bases, with 16 bases between them. This CDR3 is built from 15 residues. The DNA for the CDR3 is TGTGCCAGCAGTTCCGAAAACAGGGTGGGCACTGAAGCTTTCTTT. Its protein product is CASSSENRVGTEAFF.

Many counts were recorded for this clonotype. The chain recombines TRBV7-4 with TRBJ2-5; tentatively, D is TRBD2 (7 bases). The CDR3 covers 16 residues. V was cut by 7 bases and J by 1 base, with 19 bases left in between. Germline V gene data show CDR1 as SGHVT and CDR2 as SQSDAQ. The CDR3, as DNA: TGTGCCAGCACCTTCCTGGGGGGGGCACTCCAAGAGACCCAGTACTTC. Its translation is CASTFLGGALQETQYF. The variable domain in full, completed from reference TRBV7-4 and TRBJ2-5, reads GAGVSQSPRYKVAKRGRDVALRCDSISGHVTLYWYRQTLGQGSEVLTYSQSDAQRDKSGRPSGRFSAERPERSVSTLKIQRTEQGDSAVYLCASTFLGGALQETQYFGPGTRLLVL.

This clonotype is deemed medium-sized. The chain links TRBV7-6 to TRBJ2-2; tentatively, D is TRBD1 (5 bases). This CDR3 comprises 15 residues. Germline assignment: CDR1 SGHVS and CDR2 FNYEAQ. The V gene lost 6 bases and the J gene lost 4 bases, with 15 bases spanning the gap. The CDR3 here is CASSLRSQGTGELFF. The DNA of the CDR3 is TGTGCCAGCAGTCTTAGATCGCAGGGCACCGGGGAGCTGTTTTTT.

This clonotype was found many times. This sequence joins TRBV19 and TRBJ2-1; 7 nucleotides agree with TRBD2. Germline trimming cut 8 bases from V and 8 bases from J; bases unmatched to any gene: 9. This CDR3 has 13 residues. CDR1 is LNHDA and CDR2 is SQIVND in the germline V gene (reference sequence). This CDR3 reads CASSGGTFYEQFF. DNA of the CDR3: TGTGCCAGTTCGGGGGGAACGTTCTATGAGCAGTTCTTC. Full variable domain (outside the CDR3, taken from reference TRBV19 and TRBJ2-1): DGGITQSPKYLFRKEGQNVTLSCEQNLNHDAMYWYRQDPGQGLRLIYYSQIVNDFQKGDIAEGYSVSREKKESFPLTVTSAQKNPTAFYLCASSGGTFYEQFFGPGTRLTVL.

This clonotype occurred many times. This rearrangement joins TRBV20-1 to TRBJ1-1; D gene ambiguous. Trimming left V 3 bases short and J 1 base short, with 21 bases between. Germline assignment: CDR1 DFQATT and CDR2 SNEGSKA (reference sequence). The length of the CDR3 is 17 residues. Here the CDR3 DNA reads TGCAGTGCTAGTGGGGTGTTGGGCAGAGCCACGAACACTGAAGCTTTCTTT. As protein: CSASGVLGRATNTEAFF.

Only a few counts were recorded for this clonotype. The rearrangement uses TRBV19 and TRBJ1-1; TRBD1 matches at 10 bases. The CDR3 contains 14 residues. Germline-derived CDR1 and CDR2 are LNHDA and SQIVND (reference sequence). Trimming at V came to 5 bases and at J to 5 bases, leaving 5 bases not matched to a gene. For the CDR3, the DNA is TGTGCCAGTAGTCTGACAGGGGGCCAGACTGAAGCTTTCTTT. Protein sequence: CASSLTGGQTEAFF.

In its sample, this clonotype was seen many times. V usage is TRBV7-2 and J usage is TRBJ2-1; D call uncertain. This CDR3 contains 16 residues. CDR1 and CDR2 from the germline V gene are SGHTA and FQGNSA. Trimming took 0 bases from V and 4 from J, leaving 13 bases between them. As DNA, the CDR3 is TGTGCCAGCAGCTTAGCCCCGCTAACACTTTACAATGAGCAGTTCTTC. It yields the protein CASSLAPLTLYNEQFF.

In this sample, this clonotype turned up many times. The gene calls are TRBV2 and TRBJ2-2; tentatively, D is TRBD1 (5 bases). CDR1 and CDR2 (germline): SNHLY, FYNNEI. The ends were cut back, 9 bases at V and 5 bases at J, with 16 bases in the middle. The CDR3 is 14 amino acids. CDR3 nucleotides: TGTGCCAGTTCAATCGTCAGGGTAACCGGGGAGCTGTTTTTT. Translation: CASSIVRVTGELFF.

For this clonotype: Compared with germline, one end of the junction differs, possibly owing to a read error. The chain recombines TRBV28 with TRBJ2-7, with D unresolved. Germline V CDR1 and CDR2: MDHEN, SYDVKM. The CDR3 runs 13 residues. This CDR3 reads CASSLVGAYGQYF. In nucleotides, the CDR3 is TGTGCCAGCAGTTTAGTCGGAGCCTACGGGCAGTACTTC. The entire variable domain, with the rest obtained from reference TRBV28 and TRBJ2-7, is as follows: DVKVTQSSRYLVKRTGEKVFLECVQDMDHENMFWYRQDPGLGLRLIYFSYDVKMKEKGDIPEGYSVSREKKERFSLILESASTNQTSMYLCASSLVGAYGQYFGPGTRLTVT.